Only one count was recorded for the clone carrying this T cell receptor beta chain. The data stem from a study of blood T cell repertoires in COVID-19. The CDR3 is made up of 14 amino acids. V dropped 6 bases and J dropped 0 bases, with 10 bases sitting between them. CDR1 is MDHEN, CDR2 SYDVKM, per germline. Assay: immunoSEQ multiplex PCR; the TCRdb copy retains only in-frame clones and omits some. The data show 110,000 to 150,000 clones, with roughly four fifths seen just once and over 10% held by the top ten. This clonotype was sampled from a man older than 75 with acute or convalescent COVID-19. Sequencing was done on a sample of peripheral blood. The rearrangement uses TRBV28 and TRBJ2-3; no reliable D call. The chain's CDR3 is CASRTDASTDTQYF. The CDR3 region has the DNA TGTGCCAGCAGGACTGACGCCAGCACAGATACGCAGTATTTT. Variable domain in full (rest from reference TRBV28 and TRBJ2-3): DVKVTQSSRYLVKRTGEKVFLECVQDMDHENMFWYRQDPGLGLRLIYFSYDVKMKEKGDIPEGYSVSREKKERFSLILESASTNQTSMYLCASRTDASTDTQYFGPGTRLTVL.